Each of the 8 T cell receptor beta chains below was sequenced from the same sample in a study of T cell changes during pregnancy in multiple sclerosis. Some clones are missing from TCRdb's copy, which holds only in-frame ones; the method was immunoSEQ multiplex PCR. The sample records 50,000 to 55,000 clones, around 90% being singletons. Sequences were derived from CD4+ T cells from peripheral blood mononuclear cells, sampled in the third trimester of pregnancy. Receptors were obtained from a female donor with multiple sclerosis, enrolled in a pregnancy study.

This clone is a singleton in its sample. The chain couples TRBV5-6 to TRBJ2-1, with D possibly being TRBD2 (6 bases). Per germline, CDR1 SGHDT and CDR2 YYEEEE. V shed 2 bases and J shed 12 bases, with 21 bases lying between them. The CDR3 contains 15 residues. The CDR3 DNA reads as TGTGCCAGCAGCTTCGGAGGGGAAATAGGGTTTCGGCAGTTCTTC. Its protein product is CASSFGGEIGFRQFF.

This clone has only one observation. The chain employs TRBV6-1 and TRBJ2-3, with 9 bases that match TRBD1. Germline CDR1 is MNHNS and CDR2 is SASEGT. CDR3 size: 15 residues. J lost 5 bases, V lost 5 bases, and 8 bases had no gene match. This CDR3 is CASSTGTGQGDTQYF. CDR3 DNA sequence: TGTGCCAGCAGTACCGGGACAGGGCAGGGAGATACGCAGTATTTT.

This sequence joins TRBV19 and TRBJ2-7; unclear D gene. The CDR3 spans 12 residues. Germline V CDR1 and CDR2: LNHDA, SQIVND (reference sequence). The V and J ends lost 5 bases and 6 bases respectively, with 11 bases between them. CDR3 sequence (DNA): TGTGCCAGTAGTCCAAACCTAATCGAGCAGTACTTC. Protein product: CASSPNLIEQYF.

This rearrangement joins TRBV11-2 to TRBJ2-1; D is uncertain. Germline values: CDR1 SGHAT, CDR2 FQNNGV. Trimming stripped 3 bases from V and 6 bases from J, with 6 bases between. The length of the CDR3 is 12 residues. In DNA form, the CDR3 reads TGTGCCAGCAGCTTCTACTTCAATGAGCAGTTCTTC. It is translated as CASSFYFNEQFF.

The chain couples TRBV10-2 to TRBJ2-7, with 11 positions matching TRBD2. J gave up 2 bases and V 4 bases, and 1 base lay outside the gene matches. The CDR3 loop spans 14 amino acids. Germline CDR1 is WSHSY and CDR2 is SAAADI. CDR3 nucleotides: TGCGCCAGCAGTGTGACTAGCGGGGCCTACGAGCAGTACTTC. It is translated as CASSVTSGAYEQYF.

In nucleotides, the CDR3 is TGTGCCAGCTCACCAACTAGGCTAGCCGGCTGGGCGCAAGAGACCCAGTACTTC. It codes for CASSPTRLAGWAQETQYF. The chain carries TRBV18 and TRBJ2-5; D might be TRBD2 (5 bases). The CDR3 consists of 18 residues. V was cut by 2 bases and J by 2 bases, with 21 bases left in between. The V gene's germline CDR1 is KGHSH and CDR2 LQKENI.

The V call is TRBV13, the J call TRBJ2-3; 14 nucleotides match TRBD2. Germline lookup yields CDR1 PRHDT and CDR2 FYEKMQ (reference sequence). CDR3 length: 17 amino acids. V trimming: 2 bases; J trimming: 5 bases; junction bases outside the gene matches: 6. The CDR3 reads CASSLMGLAGDGDTQYF. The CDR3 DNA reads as TGTGCCAGCAGCTTAATGGGACTAGCGGGGGATGGAGATACGCAGTATTTT. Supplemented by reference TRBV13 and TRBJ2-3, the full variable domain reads AAGVIQSPRHLIKEKRETATLKCYPIPRHDTVYWYQQGPGQDPQFLISFYEKMQSDKGSIPDRFSAQQFSDYHSELNMSSLELGDSALYFCASSLMGLAGDGDTQYFGPGTRLTVL.

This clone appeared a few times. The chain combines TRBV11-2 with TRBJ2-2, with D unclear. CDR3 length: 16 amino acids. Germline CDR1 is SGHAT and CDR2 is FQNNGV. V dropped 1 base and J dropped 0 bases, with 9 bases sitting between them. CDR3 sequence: CASSLVSQPNTGELFF. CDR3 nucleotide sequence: TGTGCCAGCAGCTTAGTCTCACAGCCGAACACCGGGGAGCTGTTTTTT.